These 24 T cell receptor beta chains originate from one sample sequenced in a study of blood T cells in healthy people across ages. Together with a sample-barcoded 5' primer, a J-beta primer mix was included in a second PCR lasting roughly 6 to 12 cycles. Using its own MiXCR run on the 5' RACE reads, TCRdb lists one record per CDR3 protein. The table has some 940,000 distinct CDR3 sequences, 25% to 30% seen once. In addition, the sample was reused for a study of T cells of mothers and their children.

Sequenced sample: blood. These receptors were obtained from a woman aged 40 to 50 in good health.

This chain links TRBV5-1 with TRBJ1-5, with a weak D call TRBD1 (5 bases). V shed 3 bases and J shed 5 bases, with 12 bases lying between them. The V gene's germline CDR1 is SGHRS and CDR2 YFSETQ. CDR3 size: 14 residues. The CDR3 bases are TGCGCCAGCAGCTCGGGGACTAAAGATCAGCCCCAGCATTTT. It specifies CASSSGTKDQPQHF.

The rearrangement uses TRBV6-1 and TRBJ2-7, with D possibly TRBD1 on 6 matching bases. V shed 4 bases and J shed 3 bases, with 13 bases lying between them. The CDR3 is 14 residues long. Germline V gives CDR1 MNHNS, CDR2 SASEGT. The CDR3 nucleotides are TGTGCCAGCAGTGGAGACAGGTACCACTACGAGCAGTACTTC. It encodes CASSGDRYHYEQYF.

The sample holds a few counts of this clonotype. V and J are TRBV11-2 and TRBJ1-4; no clear D. Germline V gives CDR1 SGHAT, CDR2 FQNNGV. Between the trimmed V and J ends, which lost 5 bases and 5 bases, there was a span of 24 bases. The CDR3 loop spans 18 amino acids. The CDR3 region has the DNA TGTGCCAGCAGCCCCGACTTAAGGGAATTCAGGAACAATGAAAAACTGTTTTTT. Encoded protein: CASSPDLREFRNNEKLFF.

As to this clonotype: A single base separates this from a much larger clone, so it may be a read error. This chain uses TRBV4-1 with TRBJ2-4; weak D call: TRBD1 (6 bases). The end of the DNA aligns better with TRBJ2-7, so the J call may be wrong. CDR1 and CDR2 from the germline V gene are MGHRA and YSYEKL. This CDR3 is built from 16 residues. The CDR3 coding sequence is TGCGCCAGCAGCCAGTTGTGTACAGGGAACTCCTACGAGCAGTACTTC. Its protein product is CASSQLCTGNSYEQYF.

The sample holds a few counts of this clonotype. The CDR3 sequence: CASSLDRWTRSNQPQHF. CDR3 DNA sequence: TGTGCCAGCAGCTTGGATCGTTGGACGCGGAGCAATCAGCCCCAGCATTTT. The chain is built from TRBV7-6 and TRBJ1-5; D gene unclear. Trimming stripped 3 bases from V and 1 base from J, with 16 bases between. The germline V gene has CDR1 SGHVS and CDR2 FNYEAQ. The CDR3 is 17 amino acids.

The chain joins TRBV5-1 to TRBJ1-1; D is undetermined. The CDR3 has 11 residues. Trimming removed 5 bases from V and 5 bases from J, with 7 bases in between. Germline V CDR1 and CDR2: SGHRS, YFSETQ. CDR3 residues: CASRRETEAFF. CDR3 DNA sequence: TGCGCCAGCAGGAGGGAGACTGAAGCTTTCTTT.

The chain is built from TRBV14 and TRBJ1-2, with D possibly being TRBD1 (6 bases). Germline CDR1 SGHDN, CDR2 FVKESK. The CDR3 spans 16 residues. The germline V and J ends were trimmed by 3 bases and 2 bases, with 16 bases remaining between them. The CDR3 nucleotides are TGTGCCAGCAGCCATGGCAGGGGACGACCGAACTATGGCTACACCTTC. Its translation: CASSHGRGRPNYGYTF. The full variable domain, completed using reference TRBV14 and TRBJ1-2, is EAGVTQFPSHSVIEKGQTVTLRCDPISGHDNLYWYRRVMGKEIKFLLHFVKESKQDESGMPNNRFLAERTGGTYSTLKVQPAELEDSGVYFCASSHGRGRPNYGYTFGSGTRLTVV.

The sample holds many counts of this clonotype. The chain carries TRBV20-1 and TRBJ2-3; TRBD1 is a possible D gene (6 bases). The germline V gene has CDR1 DFQATT and CDR2 SNEGSKA (reference sequence). This CDR3 spans 12 amino acids. Trimming removed 6 bases at V and 4 bases at J, with 11 bases between. CDR3 DNA: TGCAGTGCCAGGGGCCGAGCAGATACGCAGTATTTT. Translating it yields CSARGRADTQYF.

This clonotype has just a few counts. Germline is not matched at one junction end, which may reflect a read error. V gene TRBV7-2 combines with J gene TRBJ1-4, with D unclear. CDR3 length: 16 amino acids. CDR1 is SGHTA and CDR2 is FQGNSA in the germline V gene. The CDR3 sequence: CASSLGEGTFNEELFF. The CDR3 nucleotides are TGTGCCAGCAGCTTAGGTGAAGGTACCTTTAATGAAGAACTGTTTTTT.

This clonotype was observed many times. The V gene is TRBV29-1, the J gene TRBJ1-2; D is unclear. Germline assignment: CDR1 SQVTM and CDR2 ANQGSEA. V gave up 4 bases and J gave up 3 bases, with 24 bases separating them. The CDR3 length is 17 residues. CDR3 loop: CSVAPSGGLNLDYGYTF. The CDR3 nucleotides are TGCAGCGTTGCCCCCTCAGGAGGGCTAAACTTGGACTATGGCTACACCTTC.

This clonotype was observed a single time. The chain links TRBV20-1 to TRBJ2-5, with TRBD2 identical over 14 bases. The germline V gene has CDR1 DFQATT and CDR2 SNEGSKA (reference sequence). This CDR3 region has 18 residues. V lost 0 bases, J lost 0 bases, and 6 bases stayed unmatched. The CDR3 DNA sequence: TGCAGTGCTAGAGATCGGGGACTAGCGGGAGTTGACCAAGAGACCCAGTACTTC. As protein: CSARDRGLAGVDQETQYF.

Ten or more counts support this clonotype. CDR3 in amino acids: CASSQDGTVTSQNIQYF. CDR3 nucleotides: TGCGCCAGCAGCCAAGATGGGACAGTGACATCCCAAAACATTCAGTACTTC. The J gene is TRBJ2-4, the V gene TRBV4-1; 7 positions match TRBD1. The CDR3 has 17 residues. CDR1 is MGHRA, CDR2 YSYEKL, per germline. J gave up 5 bases and V 0 bases, and 10 bases lay outside the gene matches.

This clonotype was observed at least ten times. The chain has TRBV7-2 and TRBJ2-3; 10 nucleotides match TRBD2. Germline V lookup: CDR1 SGHTA, CDR2 FQGNSA. The CDR3 sequence is 15 residues long. The junction had 3 bases not matched to a gene; V was cut back by 4 bases and J by 2 bases. The chain's CDR3 is CASSSGTSVTDTQYF. The DNA of the CDR3 is TGTGCCAGCAGCTCGGGGACTAGCGTCACAGATACGCAGTATTTT.

The sample holds one count of this clonotype. A much larger clone is a single base away; this may be a read error. The chain has TRBV29-1 and TRBJ2-4, with 7 nucleotides matching TRBD1. CDR1 is SQVTM, CDR2 ANQGSEA, per germline. There are 14 residues in the CDR3. The DNA for the CDR3 is TGCGGCGTTGTGACAGGGTGGGTTAGTAACATTCAGTACTTC. Translated, it gives CGVVTGWVSNIQYF.

Ten or more counts support this clonotype. This sequence joins TRBV4-2 and TRBJ2-5; the D is unclear. The CDR3 totals 15 residues. V shed 0 bases and J shed 5 bases, with 13 bases lying between them. Germline CDR1 LGHNA, CDR2 YNFKEQ. The CDR3 spells CASSQDLTSRETQYF. In nucleotides, the CDR3 is TGTGCCAGCAGCCAAGATTTGACTTCTAGGGAGACCCAGTACTTC.

CDR3 coding DNA: TGTGCCAGCAGTCCGTCGGGGGGGCCGGGGAATGAGCAGTTCTTC. Its protein is CASSPSGGPGNEQFF. The gene calls are TRBV27 and TRBJ2-1, with 8 bases lining up with TRBD2. V was clipped by 5 bases and J by 7 bases; unmatched bases: 10. The CDR3 is made up of 15 amino acids. Germline-derived CDR1 and CDR2 are MNHEY and SMNVEV (reference sequence).

This clonotype was detected a few times. This chain connects TRBV10-3 to TRBJ1-2; no clear D gene. V lost 5 bases and J lost 8, with 15 bases in between. Germline V gives CDR1 ENHRY, CDR2 SYGVKD. The CDR3 runs 13 residues. The CDR3 reads CAISPTASEGYTF. CDR3 sequence (DNA): TGTGCCATCAGTCCGACCGCATCAGAGGGCTACACCTTC.

The chain employs TRBV5-1 and TRBJ1-2; 8 positions match TRBD1. V shed 4 bases, J shed 2 bases, and the junction held 4 bases outside the gene matches. Germline CDR1 SGHRS, CDR2 YFSETQ. The CDR3 loop spans 14 amino acids. CDR3 residues: CASSRDRQNYGYTF. In DNA, the CDR3 is TGCGCCAGCAGCCGGGACAGGCAGAACTATGGCTACACCTTC.

Comment on this clonotype: A read error is possible here, since a much larger clone lies one base away. The chain recombines TRBV5-5 with TRBJ1-4; possible D gene TRBD1, 5 bases. Germline loops: CDR1 SGHKS, CDR2 YYEKEE (reference sequence). The CDR3 runs to 14 residues. CDR3 bases: TGTACCAGCAGCCGAGGGGACTCTAATGAAAAACTGTTTTTT. Protein sequence: CTSSRGDSNEKLFF. Based on the CDR3 plus reference TRBV5-5 and TRBJ1-4, the full variable domain is DAGVTQSPTHLIKTRGQQVTLRCSPISGHKSVSWYQQVLGQGPQFIFQYYEKEERGRGNFPDRFSARQFPNYSSELNVNALLLGDSALYLCTSSRGDSNEKLFFGSGTQLSVL.

This clonotype was detected only a few times. The chain carries TRBV5-1 and TRBJ2-3, with a tentative D call TRBD1 (6 bases). Germline CDR1 reads SGHRS; CDR2 reads YFSETQ. The length of the CDR3 is 15 residues. V lost 1 base and J lost 1, with 10 bases in between. The CDR3 DNA is TGCGCCAGCAGCTTGTCGGACAGTCGCACAGATACGCAGTATTTT. Its translation is CASSLSDSRTDTQYF.

The chain recombines TRBV2 with TRBJ2-3; D is perhaps TRBD1 (5 bases). The CDR3 loop spans 15 amino acids. Trimming took off 7 bases at V and 2 bases at J, with 16 bases between the two ends. Germline V lookup: CDR1 SNHLY, CDR2 FYNNEI. CDR3 sequence reads: CASTRDSRNTDTQYF. CDR3 bases: TGTGCCAGCACCCGAGACAGCAGGAACACAGATACGCAGTATTTT.

This clonotype came up many times. The chain has TRBV7-9 and TRBJ2-3; D gene ambiguous. In germline, CDR1 is SEHNR, CDR2 FQNEAQ (reference sequence). The V gene lost 5 bases and the J gene lost 6 bases, with 9 bases spanning the gap. This CDR3 is 12 amino acids long. The CDR3 DNA reads TGTGCCAGCAGCCCCATTGCGGATACGCAGTATTTT. Translated: CASSPIADTQYF.

In this sample, this clonotype turned up many times. The V and J genes are TRBV5-1 and TRBJ2-7, with TRBD1 as a possible D gene (6 bases). CDR3 length equals 15 residues. The V end was cut by 0 bases, the J end by 1 base, with 11 bases between. Germline values: CDR1 SGHRS, CDR2 YFSETQ. The CDR3 sequence is CASSLETGWSYEQYF. The CDR3 bases are TGCGCCAGCAGCTTGGAAACAGGGTGGTCCTACGAGCAGTACTTC.

This clonotype was counted only a few times. The V gene is TRBV20-1, the J gene TRBJ2-1; the match to TRBD1 covers 7 bases. Germline trimming cut 5 bases from V and 4 bases from J; bases unmatched to any gene: 8. This CDR3 has 14 residues. Germline V lookup: CDR1 DFQATT, CDR2 SNEGSKA (reference sequence). The CDR3 region has the DNA TGCAGTGCTCCAGCAACAGGGGATTACAATGAGCAGTTCTTC. It encodes CSAPATGDYNEQFF.